This TCR beta chain was observed in a study of T cells after yellow fever vaccination. Germline V gene lookup returns CDR1 SGHTA and CDR2 FQGNSA. The CDR3 consists of 13 residues. The V end was cut by 1 base, the J end by 8 bases, with 11 bases between. TCRdb recomputed calls from the 5' RACE reads with MiXCR, one row per CDR3 protein. Seen here are some 350,000 distinct CDR3 sequences, approximately 4% observed once, and the top ten hold roughly a quarter. The sample holds many counts of this clonotype. Sequencing was performed on PBMCs, taken 5 days after the yellow fever booster vaccination. The chain combines TRBV7-2 with TRBJ1-1; unclear D gene. The sequence was obtained from a man younger than 35 who received the YFV17D yellow fever vaccine. The DNA of the CDR3 is TGTGCCAGCAGCTTAGGGGCCGATCTCGAAGCTTTCTTT. Translated, it gives CASSLGADLEAFF.